This T cell receptor beta chain was recovered during a study of blood T cell repertoires in COVID-19. At the level of the study: Specimens from acute and convalescent COVID-19 originated in the United States, Italy and Spain. Sample material is recorded as cDNA or gDNA derived from T cells, B-cell-depleted T cells, or PBMCs.

Study processing details: Estimates of nucleated cell counts were drawn from the amplification of reference gene primers. Data came from immunoSEQ multiplex PCR; TCRdb stores just in-frame clones and leaves some out. That table gives V, J and clone size, and the DNA gave D and trimming. The sample includes around 150,000 clones, around 92% of them seen just once. Patients at the Seattle site were enrolled during active infection and followed longitudinally. The sample was peripheral blood. The receptor's source is a man aged 25-45 years with COVID-19, enrolled during active disease.

The CDR3 reads CATSRGQTEAFF. CDR3 in DNA: TGTGCCACCAGCAGAGGACAGACTGAAGCTTTCTTT. The chain links TRBV15 to TRBJ1-1; a weak D match, TRBD1 (5 bases). The CDR3 has 12 residues. CDR1 and CDR2 from the germline V gene are LNHNV and YYDKDF (reference sequence). The V end lost 1 base, the J end lost 5 bases, and 5 bases lay between the germline ends.